This T cell receptor beta chain was identified in a study of CXCR3-negative and CXCR3-positive naive CD8 T cells. The germline CDR1 and CDR2 sequences are SGHRS and YFSETQ. The CDR3 extends over 14 amino acids. Of note for this clonotype: Its cognate antigen is unknown.

Naivety in CD8+ T cells corresponded to a CD45RO-CCR7+CD27+CD95- phenotype. The TRB cDNA libraries were prepared by 5' RACE with UMI labels. TCRdb re-called the 5' RACE reads; one entry per CDR3 protein, DNA not given. The sample's table shows over 70,000 distinct CDR3 sequences. Whole-study findings and limits: Unlike memory cells, which differed, naive CXCR3-negative and CXCR3-positive cells had similar TRBV-TRBJ usage. When CXCR3-positive naive cells were set against CXCR3-negative naive cells, the former had more hydrophobic TRB CDR3s.

The chain combines TRBV5-1 with TRBJ1-1; TCRdb proposes TRBD1, but this gene call is untestable without DNA. The TCR comes from a human donor in good health. Some clones in this sample may be carry-over from other donors' samples. Material for sequencing was naive CXCR3+ CD8+ T cells from blood. Subset reported: CD45RO-CCR7+CD27+CD95- naive CD8+ T cells expressing CXCR3 (TNR3+). The CDR3 sequence: CASSLGQVQSEAFF.